The clone carrying this TCR beta chain was seen at least ten times. Its antigen is unidentified. This record comes from a study of regulatory T cells in long-lasting Graves disease. Notes on the study in general: Newly diagnosed patients shared 966 public clonotypes; persistent patients shared a few thousand.

Looked up from germline, CDR1 is SEHNR and CDR2 is FQNEAQ (reference sequence). Deletions cut 3 bases from V and 0 bases from J, with 10 bases between. The CDR3 length is 15 residues. To make TCR beta libraries, researchers used iRepertoire HTBI primers and Arm-PCR of CDR3 regions. Per the original methods: Samples revealed 62 TRBV and 15 or so TRBJ segments. TCRdb ran MiXCR on the multiplex PCR reads and lists one entry per CDR3 protein. The V and J calls were determined by TCRdb, not by the authors. The table lists a few hundred thousand distinct CDR3 sequences, 20% to 25% of them singletons. Documented time point: newly diagnosed GD, antithyroid drugs for less than 3 months. The TCR library was prepared using RNA isolated from PBMCs. In this cohort, patients came from an endocrinology department located in Xi'an, China. A peripheral blood sample, around 8.6 milliliters in volume, was drawn into EDTA tubes.

The sample consisted of peripheral blood mononuclear cells (PBMCs), taken at new diagnosis, from a patient treated with antithyroid drugs. The receptor comes from a female donor with Graves disease. The V call is TRBV7-9, the J call TRBJ2-3, with D tentatively TRBD1 or TRBD2 (5 bases each). CDR3 sequence reads: CASSFPGPSTDTQYF. The CDR3 region has the DNA TGTGCCAGCAGCTTTCCGGGACCAAGCACAGATACGCAGTATTTT.